The 19 T cell receptor beta chains presented below share a single source sample, sequenced in a study of tumor-infiltrating lymphocytes in localized non-small cell lung cancer. TCRdb's copy holds only in-frame clones and misses some; the assay was immunoSEQ multiplex PCR. The top ten hold 8.5% to 10% of the sample, which has about 2,700 clones, approximately 65% seen once. The sequencing sample was made of uninvolved lung tissue not adjacent to the tumor. All receptors derive from a human donor with non-small cell lung cancer.

The chain joins TRBV23-1 to TRBJ2-7; D may be TRBD2 (6 bases). TRBV23-1 is an open reading frame, and its role is uncertain. V gave up 4 bases and J gave up 0 bases, with 19 bases separating them. This CDR3 spans 17 amino acids. Here the CDR3 DNA reads TGCGCCAGCAGTCCCCCCGGGACTTCGATCAGCTCCTACGAGCAGTACTTC. This translates into CASSPPGTSISSYEQYF.

The chain recombines TRBV30 with TRBJ2-3; 7 bases match TRBD2. The CDR3 sequence is 13 residues long. V dropped 4 bases and J dropped 3; count of bases not matched to a gene: 4. Germline CDR1 GTSNPN, CDR2 SVGIG (reference sequence). This CDR3 is CAWMSSGTDTQYF. CDR3 DNA: TGTGCCTGGATGTCTAGCGGTACAGATACGCAGTATTTT.

The chain is built from TRBV6-5 and TRBJ1-2; D uncertain. The germline V gene has CDR1 MNHEY and CDR2 SVGAGI. The CDR3 totals 12 residues. Trimming pared 5 bases from V and 5 bases from J, leaving 9 bases between. DNA of the CDR3: TGTGCCAGCAGTCGGCCTTCTTATGGCTACACCTTC. It yields the protein CASSRPSYGYTF.

This clone has only a few counts. The chain links TRBV5-6 to TRBJ2-7; no clear D gene. Trimming stripped 2 bases from V and 4 bases from J, with 10 bases between. The CDR3 spans 13 residues. Germline V CDR1 and CDR2: SGHDT, YYEEEE. The DNA for the CDR3 is TGTGCCAGCAGCTTCGACGGCTTATACGAGCAGTACTTC. This translates into CASSFDGLYEQYF.

The J gene is TRBJ1-2, the V gene TRBV6-5; 8 positions agree with TRBD1. Trimming removed 2 bases from V and 7 bases from J; junction bases left unmatched: 9. The CDR3 extends over 15 amino acids. CDR1 is MNHEY, CDR2 SVGAGI, per germline. CDR3 residues: CASSYKGRGLLGYTF. The CDR3 nucleotides are TGTGCCAGCAGTTACAAGGGCAGGGGGCTTCTTGGCTACACCTTC.

Written as DNA, the CDR3 is TGTGCCAGCAGTGAAGCTAGCGGGAGGGCGGGAAACGAGCAGTACTTC. Encoded protein: CASSEASGRAGNEQYF. The chain joins TRBV6-1 to TRBJ2-7; TRBD2 matches at 11 bases. This CDR3 contains 16 residues. CDR1 and CDR2 (germline): MNHNS, SASEGT. Trimming took 0 bases from V and 5 from J; bases not matched to a gene: 6.

This rearrangement joins TRBV19 to TRBJ1-1; D is ambiguous. V was pared by 5 bases and J by 11 bases, with 12 bases between. Per the germline V gene, CDR1 is LNHDA and CDR2 is SQIVND (reference sequence). CDR3 length: 11 amino acids. CDR3 residues: CASSHGLQAFF. CDR3 coding DNA: TGTGCCAGTAGTCACGGATTGCAGGCTTTCTTT.

This rearrangement joins TRBV30 to TRBJ2-1, with TRBD1 matching over 7 bases. With V trimmed by 6 bases and J by 0 bases, 2 bases remained unmatched. Germline assignment: CDR1 GTSNPN and CDR2 SVGIG (reference sequence). The CDR3 covers 13 residues. Here the CDR3 DNA reads TGTGCCTGTGACAGGGCCTCCTACAATGAGCAGTTCTTC. Protein sequence: CACDRASYNEQFF.

Within the sample, this clone is large. The rearrangement joins TRBV5-1 to TRBJ1-1; D unclear. Germline V gives CDR1 SGHRS, CDR2 YFSETQ. CDR3 length equals 12 residues. V was pared by 0 bases and J by 11 bases, with 11 bases between. CDR3 sequence (DNA): TGCGCCAGCAGCTTGGGAGGGTTGGGGGCTTTCTTT. Translated: CASSLGGLGAFF.

The gene calls are TRBV30 and TRBJ1-2; no definite D call. In germline, CDR1 is GTSNPN, CDR2 SVGIG (reference sequence). The CDR3 loop spans 17 amino acids. V was pared by 0 bases and J by 0 bases, with 17 bases between. The CDR3 reads CAWSVLRASEANYGYTF. The CDR3, as DNA: TGTGCCTGGAGTGTACTAAGGGCATCAGAAGCTAACTATGGCTACACCTTC.

The chain uses TRBV5-4 and TRBJ2-7, with D perhaps being TRBD1 or TRBD2 (5 bases each). Germline values: CDR1 SGHNT, CDR2 YYREEE (reference sequence). The CDR3 is 14 residues long. V was clipped by 0 bases and J by 5 bases, with 12 bases between them. Here the CDR3 DNA reads TGTGCCAGCAGCTTGGTGGGACGCAGAGACGAGCAGTACTTC. This sequence encodes CASSLVGRRDEQYF. Full variable domain (missing parts from reference TRBV5-4 and TRBJ2-7): ETGVTQSPTHLIKTRGQQVTLRCSSQSGHNTVSWYQQALGQGPQFIFQYYREEENGRGNFPPRFSGLQFPNYSSELNVNALELDDSALYLCASSLVGRRDEQYFGPGTRLTVT.

The genes are TRBV9 and TRBJ2-1; TRBD2 agrees at 7 bases. With V trimmed by 1 base and J by 6 bases, 7 bases remained unmatched. Germline lookup yields CDR1 SGDLS and CDR2 YYNGEE. The CDR3 is made up of 15 amino acids. Written as DNA, the CDR3 is TGTGCCAGCAGCGTACTAGCGGACTCTCTCAATGAGCAGTTCTTC. It codes for CASSVLADSLNEQFF.

The V and J genes are TRBV28 and TRBJ1-5, with a tentative D call TRBD1 (6 bases). Germline CDR1 and CDR2: MDHEN and SYDVKM. This CDR3 contains 15 residues. V was shortened by 6 bases and J by 5 bases, with 17 bases between the two germline ends. The CDR3 region has the DNA TGTGCCAGCAGACCTCGGTGGGGGCCCCATCAGCCCCAGCATTTT. Amino acids: CASRPRWGPHQPQHF.

The rearrangement uses TRBV6-5 and TRBJ1-4; the match to TRBD1 covers 7 bases. Germline V gene data show CDR1 as MNHEY and CDR2 as SVGAGI. The CDR3 loop spans 16 amino acids. After removal of 0 bases from V and 8 bases from J, the junction contained 9 bases not matched to a gene. In nucleotides, the CDR3 is TGTGCCAGCAGTTACTCGTCCAGGGGGGCTTGGGAAAAACTGTTTTTT. This encodes CASSYSSRGAWEKLFF.

The chain couples TRBV19 to TRBJ1-2; the D is unclear. The CDR3 loop spans 11 amino acids. V lost 3 bases, J lost 8 bases, and 7 bases lay in between. The germline CDR1 and CDR2 sequences are LNHDA and SQIVND (reference sequence). CDR3 amino acids: CASSIGEGYTF. CDR3 DNA sequence: TGTGCCAGTAGTATTGGGGAAGGCTACACCTTC. The full variable domain, completed using reference TRBV19 and TRBJ1-2, is DGGITQSPKYLFRKEGQNVTLSCEQNLNHDAMYWYRQDPGQGLRLIYYSQIVNDFQKGDIAEGYSVSREKKESFPLTVTSAQKNPTAFYLCASSIGEGYTFGSGTRLTVV.

The V gene is TRBV30, the J gene TRBJ1-5; D unclear. Germline V gene data show CDR1 as GTSNPN and CDR2 as SVGIG (reference sequence). V was shortened by 3 bases and J by 7 bases, with 13 bases between the two germline ends. This CDR3 spans 13 amino acids. CDR3 bases: TGTGCCTGGAGCCCTCGCAATGGGCAGCCCCAGCATTTT. This encodes CAWSPRNGQPQHF.

This clone counts as large. J is TRBJ2-7 and V is TRBV6-1; D is perhaps TRBD1 (6 bases). CDR3 length equals 11 residues. V lost 8 bases and J 5 bases, leaving 10 bases between the germline ends. Germline CDR1 and CDR2: MNHNS and SASEGT. CDR3 nucleotides: TGTGCCAGCCGACAGGCCCACGAGCAGTACTTC. Translation gives CASRQAHEQYF.

The chain carries TRBV6-1 and TRBJ2-7; 7 bases line up with TRBD2. CDR3 length equals 16 residues. Germline V lookup: CDR1 MNHNS, CDR2 SASEGT. V trimming: 4 bases; J trimming: 1 base; junction bases outside the gene matches: 10. The CDR3 reads CASSVLAGEGSYEQYF. In DNA, the CDR3 is TGTGCCAGCAGTGTACTGGCGGGAGAAGGGTCCTACGAGCAGTACTTC.

The chain recombines TRBV5-1 with TRBJ2-7, with 14 bases fitting TRBD2. This CDR3 comprises 14 residues. Trimming at V came to 9 bases and at J to 6 bases, leaving 8 bases not matched to a gene. In germline, CDR1 is SGHRS, CDR2 YFSETQ. The CDR3 DNA sequence: TGCGCCACCAAATCGACTAGCGGGAGGGGCGAGCAGTACTTC. It codes for CATKSTSGRGEQYF. The whole variable domain, filled in from reference TRBV5-1 and TRBJ2-7, reads KAGVTQTPRYLIKTRGQQVTLSCSPISGHRSVSWYQQTPGQGLQFLFEYFSETQRNKGNFPGRFSGRQFSNSRSEMNVSTLELGDSALYLCATKSTSGRGEQYFGPGTRLTVT.